This TCR beta chain appears in the sequencing data of a study of response to subunit inactivated influenza vaccine. The CDR3 is made up of 17 amino acids. V shed 2 bases, J shed 7 bases, and the junction held 11 bases outside the gene matches. The germline V gene encodes CDR1 MNHEY and CDR2 SVGEGT. This clonotype has just a few counts. The antigen remains undetermined. Study outcomes and limitations: It was suggested by the authors that few new T cells are recruited by each seasonal influenza vaccination.

TCRdb processed the RT-PCR reads anew with MiXCR; each CDR3 protein has one entry. Of approximately 680,000 distinct CDR3 sequences in the sample, approximately 14% are singletons; the top ten hold around 10%. This material consisted of PBMCs from blood, taken 11 to 12 days after vaccination. The source is a man aged 50-60 years who received an inactivated influenza vaccine. The chain uses TRBV6-2 or TRBV6-3 and TRBJ2-7; the match to TRBD2 covers 13 bases. DNA of the CDR3: TGTGCCAGCAGTTACCACAGACAGGGACTAGCGGGAAGGGAGCAGTACTTC. This encodes CASSYHRQGLAGREQYF.